The T cell receptor beta chain under discussion was sequenced for a study of T cell responses to AZD1222 COVID-19 vaccine (dated by TCRdb to the early 2020s). A note on the overall study: TCR sequencing was performed for fewer than 250 trial participants, of whom 207 were given two doses of AZD1222 and around 25 were given two doses of MenACWY control vaccine. Trial participants were enrolled into age subgroups of 18-55, 56-69 and 70-plus years, which contained around 140, 26 and 57 TCR-sequenced participants, respectively. General findings and caveats noted by the study authors: Reportedly, close to half of the unique spike-specific TCRs recognized epitopes lying outside the regions that are mutated in the B.1.351 and B.1.1.7 variants. The 56-69-year group was small, and its depth increase did not reach significance, likely because of low power. CD4 TCRs associated with the vaccine covered the entire spike protein, and the dominant responses were in regions 160-218 and 743-854. A significant rise in spike-specific TCR breadth and depth was observed after two AZD1222 doses relative to day 0 and relative to MenACWY recipients. Participants were mostly white British and included more females than males, and it was suggested by the authors that clonal diversity may have been underestimated. Conclusions about previously exposed vaccinees were limited because only six or seven AZD1222 recipients were SARS-CoV-2 seropositive at baseline. Because no samples from the day 14 peak response were available, repertoires could be characterized only after the peak T cell response.

Details on this clone: Its antigen remains unidentified. Base qualities are missing; no much larger clone stands one base away.

Sample time point, as interpreted from the label and publication: baseline before first vaccination. Explained via the paper, the treatment or condition label denotes: meningococcal conjugate vaccine given as trial control. Vaccinee samples were obtained from the UK trials COV001 and COV002, which included a single-blind randomized controlled phase 2/3 trial of AZD1222 (ChAdOx1 nCoV-19) in healthy adults. For TCRbeta chain sequencing, PBMC samples from trial participants were taken at day 0 and at day 28 after the second dose. The CDR3 regions of human TCRbeta chains were analyzed by immunosequencing. The original pipeline was this. Repertoire TCRs were matched against a reference library of SARS-CoV-2-specific TCRs generated with the MIRA antigen-specificity platform. Breadth was defined as the fraction of unique TCRs that were SARS-CoV-2-associated, and depth was defined as the fraction of total T cells that were SARS-CoV-2-associated. Each spike-specific TCR was assigned to its reactive spike region and to a CD4 or CD8 class using the MIRA data. Log10-transformed breadth and depth values were compared by one-way ANOVA with Sidak's multiple comparisons tests. TCRdb holds this immuneACCESS table with in-frame rearrangements only. Some clones are missing; in checked studies, unresolved V genes explain under half, and the rest has no known cause. That table is the source of V, J and clone size, and D and trimming were worked out from the DNA. The sample records just under 90,000 clones, roughly 88% of which are singletons. Approximately 10% of the sample lies in the top ten.

V is shortened by 3 bases, J by 12 bases, and the region joining them spans 12 bases. Via the germline V gene, CDR1 is SQVTM and CDR2 ANQGSEA. The CDR3, cysteine through phenylalanine, is 11 amino acids long. Left in the record is the CDR3 DNA by itself, 33 bases read in frame from the first base. Sequencing was performed on peripheral blood, taken on day 0 of MenACWY control vaccination. The rearranged segments are TRBV29-1 and TRBJ2-1; the D call is possibly TRBD1 or TRBD2, each sharing 5 bases. The sequence derives from an adult in good health. The CDR3 has the sequence CSVERGSGQFF. The nucleotide sequence is TGCAGCGTTGAGAGGGGTTCCGGGCAGTTCTTC.